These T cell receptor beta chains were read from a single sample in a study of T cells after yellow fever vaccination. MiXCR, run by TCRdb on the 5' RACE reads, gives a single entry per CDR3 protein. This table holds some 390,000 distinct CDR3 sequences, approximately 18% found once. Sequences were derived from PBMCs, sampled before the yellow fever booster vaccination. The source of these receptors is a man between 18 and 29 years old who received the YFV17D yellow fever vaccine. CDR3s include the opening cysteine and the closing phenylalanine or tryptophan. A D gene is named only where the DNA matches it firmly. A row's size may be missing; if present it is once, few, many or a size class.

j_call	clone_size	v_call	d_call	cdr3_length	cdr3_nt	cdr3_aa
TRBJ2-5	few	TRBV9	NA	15	TGTGCCAGCAGCGCGCGGGACGGGCGAAGGGAGACCCAGTACTTC	CASSARDGRRETQYF
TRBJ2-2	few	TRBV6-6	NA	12	TGTGCCAGCTGGGGCGGCACCGGGGAGCTGTTTTTT	CASWGGTGELFF
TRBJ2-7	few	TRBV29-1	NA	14	TGCAGCGTTGAAGACTTGAAGGGACCCTACGAGCAGTACTTC	CSVEDLKGPYEQYF
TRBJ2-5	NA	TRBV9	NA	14	TGTGCCAGCAGCGTAGCCGGGACTGTTGAGACCCAGTACTTC	CASSVAGTVETQYF
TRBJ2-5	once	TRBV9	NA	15	TGTGCCAGCAGCAAGCGGGCAGTCCGGCCAGAGACCCAGTACTTC	CASSKRAVRPETQYF
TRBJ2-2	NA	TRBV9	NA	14	TGTGCCAGCAGCGAGGACCCGGACACCGGGGAGCTGTTTTTT	CASSEDPDTGELFF
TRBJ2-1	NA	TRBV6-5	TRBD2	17	TGTGCCAGCAGTACCCCTCCGGGTGCGGGGGAGGGCAATGAGCAGTTCTTC	CASSTPPGAGEGNEQFF
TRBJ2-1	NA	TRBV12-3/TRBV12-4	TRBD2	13	TGTGCCAGCAGTGCCCCCTCGGGCGGGGGGGCCCTCTTC	CASSAPSGGGALF
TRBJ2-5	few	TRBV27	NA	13	TGTGCCAGCAGTTTGGGGATGCAAGAGACCCAGTACTTC	CASSLGMQETQYF
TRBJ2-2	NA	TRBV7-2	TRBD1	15	TGTGCCAGCAGCTTATCGGCAGGGGGTATGGGGGAGCTGTTTTTT	CASSLSAGGMGELFF
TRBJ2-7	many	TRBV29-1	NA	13	TGCAGCGTTGAATTGCTGGGAGTCCACGAGCAGTACTTC	CSVELLGVHEQYF
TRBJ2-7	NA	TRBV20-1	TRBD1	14	TGCAGTGCTAGAGACCCCACGACAGGGGACGAGCAGTACTTC	CSARDPTTGDEQYF
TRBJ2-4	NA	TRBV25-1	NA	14	TGTGCCAGCAGTGCCACAGTAGCCAAAAACATTCAGTACTTC	CASSATVAKNIQYF
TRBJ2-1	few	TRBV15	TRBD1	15	TGTGCCACCAGCAGAGAAACAGGGGTTGGCTCCGGACAGTTCTTC	CATSRETGVGSGQFF
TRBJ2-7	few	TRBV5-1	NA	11	TGCGCCAGCAGCTCCCGGGAGGAGCAGTACTTC	CASSSREEQYF
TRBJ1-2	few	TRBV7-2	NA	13	TGTGCCAGCAGCCTACTGACAGGCTATGGCTACACCTTC	CASSLLTGYGYTF
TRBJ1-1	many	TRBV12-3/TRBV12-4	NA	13	TGTGCCAGCAATACACAGGGATACACTGAAGCTTTCTTT	CASNTQGYTEAFF
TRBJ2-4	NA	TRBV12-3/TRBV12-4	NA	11	TGTGCCAGCAGTTTAATCGGCATTCAGTACTTC	CASSLIGIQYF
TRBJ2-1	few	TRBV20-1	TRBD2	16	TGCAGTGCTAGTTCTAGCGGGGTTAGCTCCTACAATGAGCAGTTCTTC	CSASSSGVSSYNEQFF
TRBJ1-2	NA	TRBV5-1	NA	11	TGCGCCAGCAGCCGCCGGGGTGGCTACACCTTC	CASSRRGGYTF
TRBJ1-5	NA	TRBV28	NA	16	TGTGCCAGCAGTTTATGGATATCCACCCTAAGGCAGCCCCAGCATTTT	CASSLWISTLRQPQHF
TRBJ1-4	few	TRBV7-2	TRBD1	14	TGTGCCAGCAGCGGACGGACAGGGGATGAAAAACTGTTTTTT	CASSGRTGDEKLFF
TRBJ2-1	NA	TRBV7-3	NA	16	TGTGCCAGCAGCTTAACCGCCAGAGACGGCGTCAATGAGCAGTTCTTC	CASSLTARDGVNEQFF
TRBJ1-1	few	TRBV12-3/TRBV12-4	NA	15	TGTGCCAGCAGGCCCTTGGGACGGCTGAACACTGAAGCTTTCTTT	CASRPLGRLNTEAFF
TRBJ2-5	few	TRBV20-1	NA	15	TGCAGTGCTGAGCAGATGTTAGGGGTGGGCGAGACCCAGTACTTC	CSAEQMLGVGETQYF
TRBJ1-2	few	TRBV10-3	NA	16	TGTGCCATCAGTGACCCCGGACGGTCGATTTTATATGGCTACACCTTC	CAISDPGRSILYGYTF
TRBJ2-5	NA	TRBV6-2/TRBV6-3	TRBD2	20	TGTGCCAGCAGTGACGGAGGGACTAGCGGGGGTACCCATCTACAAGAGACCCAGTACTTC	CASSDGGTSGGTHLQETQYF
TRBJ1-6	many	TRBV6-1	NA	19	TGTGCCAGCAGTGGACCGGCGGGGCGAATAAGATCCTATAATTCACCCCTCCACTTT	CASSGPAGRIRSYNSPLHF
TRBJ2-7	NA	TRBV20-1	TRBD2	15	TGCAGTGCAAAACCTTGGACTAGCGGGGGTTACGAGCAGTACTTC	CSAKPWTSGGYEQYF
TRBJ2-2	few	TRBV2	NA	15	TGTGCCAGCACCTCGGGACTTCAGAACACCGGGGAGCTGTTTTTT	CASTSGLQNTGELFF
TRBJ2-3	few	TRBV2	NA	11	TGTGCCAGCATGCGCTCAGATACGCAGTATTTT	CASMRSDTQYF
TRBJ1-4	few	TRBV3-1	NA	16	TGTGCCAGCAGCCAAGATATCGGACGGGGAAATGAAAAACTGTTTTTT	CASSQDIGRGNEKLFF
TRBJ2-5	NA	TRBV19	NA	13	TGTGCCAGTAGTATAGGGTGGAGCGAGACCCAGTACTTC	CASSIGWSETQYF
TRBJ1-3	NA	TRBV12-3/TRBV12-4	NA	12	TGTGCCAGCAGCCCCCCCGGGGACACCATATATTTT	CASSPPGDTIYF
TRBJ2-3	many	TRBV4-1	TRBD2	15	TGCGCCAGCAGCCAAACGGGACTAGCGTCAGATACGCAGTATTTT	CASSQTGLASDTQYF
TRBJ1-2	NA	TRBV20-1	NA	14	TGCAGTGCTAGAGATCATAGGGTTCTATATGGCTACACCTTC	CSARDHRVLYGYTF
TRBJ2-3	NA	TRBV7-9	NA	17	TGTGCCAGCAGCTTAAAACCAATTCTAGCAGCCCCAGATACGCAGTATTTT	CASSLKPILAAPDTQYF
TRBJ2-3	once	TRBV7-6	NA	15	TGTGCCAGCAGCTTATCCGGACAACGGTCAGATACGCAGTATTTT	CASSLSGQRSDTQYF
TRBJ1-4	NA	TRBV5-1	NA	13	TGCGCCAGCAGTGAAGGACAGAATGAAAAACTGTTTTTT	CASSEGQNEKLFF
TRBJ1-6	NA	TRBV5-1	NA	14	TGCGCCAGCAGCTTGGGGCAGGGGTCTTCACCCCTCCACTTT	CASSLGQGSSPLHF
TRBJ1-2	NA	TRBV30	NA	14	TGTGCCTGGAGCCCAGGGGAAGGGAACTATGGCTACACCTTC	CAWSPGEGNYGYTF
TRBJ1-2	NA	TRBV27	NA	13	TGTGCCAGCAGTTTATCTGGGTCGGGCGGCTACACCTTC	CASSLSGSGGYTF
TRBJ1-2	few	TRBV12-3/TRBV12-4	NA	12	TGTGCCAGCAGTTTAGTTAGCTTTGGCTACACCTTC	CASSLVSFGYTF
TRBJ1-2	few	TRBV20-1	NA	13	TGCAGTGCTGCCCCCGGTCCCAACTATGGCTACACCTTC	CSAAPGPNYGYTF
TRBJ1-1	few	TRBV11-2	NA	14	TGTGCCAGCAGCCCCCGGGGACTGAACACTGAAGCTTTCTTT	CASSPRGLNTEAFF
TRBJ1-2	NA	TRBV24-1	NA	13	TGTGCCACCAGTGATTTGGAGAGGCGTGGCTACACCTTC	CATSDLERRGYTF
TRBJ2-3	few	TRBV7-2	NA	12	TGTGCCAGCAGCTCGGATTCATTTGGGCAGTATTTT	CASSSDSFGQYF
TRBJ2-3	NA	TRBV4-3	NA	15	TGCGCCAGCAGCCAAGAGGCCCCGATCACAGATACGCAGTATTTT	CASSQEAPITDTQYF